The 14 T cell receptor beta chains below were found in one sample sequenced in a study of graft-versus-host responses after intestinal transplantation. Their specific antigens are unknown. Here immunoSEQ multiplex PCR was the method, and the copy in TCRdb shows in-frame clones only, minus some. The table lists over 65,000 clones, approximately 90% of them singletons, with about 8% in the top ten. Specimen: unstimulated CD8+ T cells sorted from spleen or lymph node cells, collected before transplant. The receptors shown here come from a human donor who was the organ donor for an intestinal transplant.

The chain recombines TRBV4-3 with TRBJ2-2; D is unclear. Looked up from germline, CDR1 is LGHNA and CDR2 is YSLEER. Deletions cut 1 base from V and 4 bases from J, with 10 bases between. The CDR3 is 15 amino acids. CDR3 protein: CASSQGRWCTGELFF. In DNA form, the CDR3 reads TGCGCCAGCAGCCAAGGCCGGTGGTGCACCGGGGAGCTGTTTTTT.

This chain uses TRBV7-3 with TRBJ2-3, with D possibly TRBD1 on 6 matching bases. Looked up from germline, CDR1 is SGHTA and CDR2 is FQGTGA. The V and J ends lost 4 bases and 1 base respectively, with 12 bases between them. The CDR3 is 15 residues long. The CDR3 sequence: CASSSGALGTDTQYF. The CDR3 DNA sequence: TGTGCCAGCAGCTCAGGGGCTCTAGGCACAGATACGCAGTATTTT.

The CDR3 spells CAWAEESWGYEQYF. The CDR3 DNA reads as TGTGCCTGGGCCGAGGAGTCCTGGGGCTACGAGCAGTACTTC. J is TRBJ2-5 and V is TRBV30; unclear D gene. The J call could be wrong; TRBJ2-7 is a better fit for the DNA end. The CDR3 has 14 amino acids. Germline CDR1 reads GTSNPN; CDR2 reads SVGIG (reference sequence).

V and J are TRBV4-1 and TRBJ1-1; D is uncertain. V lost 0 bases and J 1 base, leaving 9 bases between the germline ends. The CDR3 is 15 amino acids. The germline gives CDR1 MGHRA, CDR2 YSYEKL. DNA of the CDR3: TGCGCCAGCAGCCAAGATAAGGGCTCGAACACTGAAGCTTTCTTT. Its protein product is CASSQDKGSNTEAFF.

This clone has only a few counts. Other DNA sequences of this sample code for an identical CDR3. Here the CDR3 reads CASSEIAGGTDTQYF. The CDR3 nucleotides are TGTGCCAGCAGTGAAATAGCGGGAGGCACAGATACGCAGTATTTT. This chain joins TRBV6-4 and TRBJ2-3; TRBD2 matches at 9 bases. CDR3 size: 15 residues. Germline lookup yields CDR1 MRHNA and CDR2 SNTAGT. Trimming removed 3 bases from V and 1 base from J; junction bases left unmatched: 2.

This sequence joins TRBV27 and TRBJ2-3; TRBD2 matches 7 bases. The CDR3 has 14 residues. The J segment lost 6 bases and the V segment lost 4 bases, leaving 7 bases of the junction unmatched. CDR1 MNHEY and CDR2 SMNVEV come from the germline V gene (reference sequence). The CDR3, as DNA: TGTGCCAGCAGTTCACGGACTAGTCAGGATACGCAGTATTTT. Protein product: CASSSRTSQDTQYF.

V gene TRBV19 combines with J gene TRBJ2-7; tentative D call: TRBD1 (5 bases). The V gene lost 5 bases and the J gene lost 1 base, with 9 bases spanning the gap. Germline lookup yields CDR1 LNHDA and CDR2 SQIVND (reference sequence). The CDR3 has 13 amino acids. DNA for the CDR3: TGTGCCAGTAGTCAGGGCCAATCCTACGAGCAGTACTTC. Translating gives CASSQGQSYEQYF. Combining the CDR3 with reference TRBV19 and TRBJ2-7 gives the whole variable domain DGGITQSPKYLFRKEGQNVTLSCEQNLNHDAMYWYRQDPGQGLRLIYYSQIVNDFQKGDIAEGYSVSREKKESFPLTVTSAQKNPTAFYLCASSQGQSYEQYFGPGTRLTVT.

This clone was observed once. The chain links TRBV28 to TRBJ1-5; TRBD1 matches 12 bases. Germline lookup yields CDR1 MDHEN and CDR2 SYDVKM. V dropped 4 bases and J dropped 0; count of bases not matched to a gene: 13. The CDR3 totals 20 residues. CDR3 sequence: CASSYHTGTGGRGSNQPQHF. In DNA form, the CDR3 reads TGTGCCAGCAGTTACCACACCGGGACAGGGGGCCGAGGTAGCAATCAGCCCCAGCATTTT. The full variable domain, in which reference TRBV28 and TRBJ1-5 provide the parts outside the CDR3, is DVKVTQSSRYLVKRTGEKVFLECVQDMDHENMFWYRQDPGLGLRLIYFSYDVKMKEKGDIPEGYSVSREKKERFSLILESASTNQTSMYLCASSYHTGTGGRGSNQPQHFGDGTRLSIL.

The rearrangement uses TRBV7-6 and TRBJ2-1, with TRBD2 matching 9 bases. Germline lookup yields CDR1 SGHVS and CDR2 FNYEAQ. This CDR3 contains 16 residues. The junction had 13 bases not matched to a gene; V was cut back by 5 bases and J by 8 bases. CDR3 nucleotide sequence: TGTGCCAGCAGCCTAGACGCTAGCGGGAAAGACCATGAGCAGTTCTTC. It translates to CASSLDASGKDHEQFF.

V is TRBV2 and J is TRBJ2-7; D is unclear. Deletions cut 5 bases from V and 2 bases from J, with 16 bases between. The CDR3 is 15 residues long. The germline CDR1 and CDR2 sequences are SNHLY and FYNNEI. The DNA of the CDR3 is TGTGCCAGCAGTTCCCTGGCCGGGCTAGCCTACGAGCAGTACTTC. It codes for CASSSLAGLAYEQYF.

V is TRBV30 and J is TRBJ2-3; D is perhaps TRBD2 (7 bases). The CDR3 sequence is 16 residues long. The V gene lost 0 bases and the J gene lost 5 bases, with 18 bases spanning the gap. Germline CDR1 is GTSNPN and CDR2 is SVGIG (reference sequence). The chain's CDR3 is CAWSVGGGYEGDTQYF. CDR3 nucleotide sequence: TGTGCCTGGAGTGTAGGGGGGGGATACGAAGGAGATACGCAGTATTTT.

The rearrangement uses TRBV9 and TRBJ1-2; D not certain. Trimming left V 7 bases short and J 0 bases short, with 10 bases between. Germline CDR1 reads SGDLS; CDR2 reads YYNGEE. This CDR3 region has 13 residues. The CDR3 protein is CASASFTNYGYTF. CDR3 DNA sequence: TGTGCCAGCGCCTCCTTCACTAACTATGGCTACACCTTC.

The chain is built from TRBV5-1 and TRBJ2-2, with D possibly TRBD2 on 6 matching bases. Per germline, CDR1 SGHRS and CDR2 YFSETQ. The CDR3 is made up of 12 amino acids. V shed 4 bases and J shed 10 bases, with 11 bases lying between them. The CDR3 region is CASSLTGAELFF. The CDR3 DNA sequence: TGCGCCAGCAGCCTTACGGGAGCGGAGCTGTTTTTT.

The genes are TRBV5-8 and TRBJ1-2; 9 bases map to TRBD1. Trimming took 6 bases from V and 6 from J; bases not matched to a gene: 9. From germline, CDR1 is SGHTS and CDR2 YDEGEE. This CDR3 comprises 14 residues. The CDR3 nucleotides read TGTGCCAGCATTCTCCGGGGACAGGGTCATGGCTACACCTTC. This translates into CASILRGQGHGYTF.